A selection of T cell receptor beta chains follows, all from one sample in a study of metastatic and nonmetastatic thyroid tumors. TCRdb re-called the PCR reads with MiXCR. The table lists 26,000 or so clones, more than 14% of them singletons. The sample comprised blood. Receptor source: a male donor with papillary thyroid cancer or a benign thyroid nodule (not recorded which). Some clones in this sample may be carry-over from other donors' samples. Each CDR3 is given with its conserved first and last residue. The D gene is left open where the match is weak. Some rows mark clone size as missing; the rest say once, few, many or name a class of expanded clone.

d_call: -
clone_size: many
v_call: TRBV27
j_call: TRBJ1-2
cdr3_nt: TGTGCCAGCAGTATGCAGGGGAATCGGCGTAGAATCAATGGCTACACCTTC
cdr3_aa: CASSMQGNRRRINGYTF

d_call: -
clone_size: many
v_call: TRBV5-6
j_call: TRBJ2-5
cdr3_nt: TGTGCCAGCAGCTGGGATAGGGCAGAGACCCAGTACTTC
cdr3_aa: CASSWDRAETQYF

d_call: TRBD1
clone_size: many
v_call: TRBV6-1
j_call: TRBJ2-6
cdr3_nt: TGTGCCACCCGAAGACAGGGGGGGCTCTCTGGGGCCAACGTCCTGACTTTC
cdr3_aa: CATRRQGGLSGANVLTF

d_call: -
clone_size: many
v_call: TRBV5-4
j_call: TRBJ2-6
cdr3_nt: TGTGCCAGCAGCTTACCGGGGGACGGGGCCAACGTCCTGACTTTC
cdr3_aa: CASSLPGDGANVLTF

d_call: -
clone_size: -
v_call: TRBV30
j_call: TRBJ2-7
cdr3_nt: TGTGCCTGGAGTGTAATGAAATTCTACGAGCAGTACTTC
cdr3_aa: CAWSVMKFYEQYF

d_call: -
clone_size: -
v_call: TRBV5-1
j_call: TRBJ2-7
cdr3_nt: TGCGCCAGCAGCTTGGGTGGTGGGGGAGACAACGAGCAGTACTTC
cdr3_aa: CASSLGGGGDNEQYF

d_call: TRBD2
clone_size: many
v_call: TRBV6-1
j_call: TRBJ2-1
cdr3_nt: TGTGCCAGCACTACTAGCGGGAGTCATGAGCAGTTCTTC
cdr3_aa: CASTTSGSHEQFF

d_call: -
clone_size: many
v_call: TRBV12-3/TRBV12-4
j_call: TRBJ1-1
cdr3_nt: TGTGCCAGCAGCTGGGGGGACGCTGAAGCTTTCTTT
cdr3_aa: CASSWGDAEAFF

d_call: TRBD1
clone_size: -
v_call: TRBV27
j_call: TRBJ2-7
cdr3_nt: TGTGCCAGCAGTTTATTTTCCGGGACAGGGAATTACGAGCAGTACTTC
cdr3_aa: CASSLFSGTGNYEQYF

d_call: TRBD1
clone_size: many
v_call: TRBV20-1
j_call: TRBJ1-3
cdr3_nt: TGCAGTGTAGAAGGGGGCAACTCTGGAAACACCATATATTTT
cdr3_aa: CSVEGGNSGNTIYF

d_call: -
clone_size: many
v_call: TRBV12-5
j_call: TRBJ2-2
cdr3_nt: TGTGCTAGTGGGCCCTCAGTGCGGGAGCTGTTTTTT
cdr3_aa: CASGPSVRELFF

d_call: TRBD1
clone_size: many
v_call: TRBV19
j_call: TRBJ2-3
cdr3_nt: TGTGCCAGTAGTCGACAGGGGGGTGCCACAGATACGCAGTATTTT
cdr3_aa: CASSRQGGATDTQYF

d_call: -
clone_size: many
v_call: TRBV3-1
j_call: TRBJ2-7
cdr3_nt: TGTGCCAGCAGCCAAGACTCTACCGGGCCCTACTCCTACGAGCAGTACTTC
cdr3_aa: CASSQDSTGPYSYEQYF

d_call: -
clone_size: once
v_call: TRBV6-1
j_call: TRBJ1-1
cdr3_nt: TGTGCCAGCAGTGAAAAGGGTGGCACTGAAGCTTTCTTT
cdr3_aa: CASSEKGGTEAFF

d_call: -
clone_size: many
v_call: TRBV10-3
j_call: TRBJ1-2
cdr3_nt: TGTGCCATCAGTGAGGGTAATGGCTACACCTTC
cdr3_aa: CAISEGNGYTF

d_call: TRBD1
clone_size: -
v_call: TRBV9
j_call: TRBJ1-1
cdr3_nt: TGTGCTAGCAACCGACAGGGGCTAAACACTGAAGCTCTCTTT
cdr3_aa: CASNRQGLNTEALF

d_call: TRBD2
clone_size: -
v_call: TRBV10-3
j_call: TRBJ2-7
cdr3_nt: TGTGCCATCAGTGAGAGTAGCGGGAGACCCTACGAGCAGTACTTC
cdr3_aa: CAISESSGRPYEQYF

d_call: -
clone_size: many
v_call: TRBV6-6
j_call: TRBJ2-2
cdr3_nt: TGTGCCAGCAGTTACTCCTCGGGGGACACCGGGGAGCTGTTTTTT
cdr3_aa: CASSYSSGDTGELFF

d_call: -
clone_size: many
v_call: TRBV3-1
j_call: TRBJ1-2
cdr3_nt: TGTGCCAGCAGCTCCGACGTAGATGGCTACACCTTC
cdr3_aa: CASSSDVDGYTF

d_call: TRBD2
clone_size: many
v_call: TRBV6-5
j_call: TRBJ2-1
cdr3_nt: TGTGCCAGCAGTTACGGGAGGGACAATGAGCAGTTCTTC
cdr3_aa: CASSYGRDNEQFF

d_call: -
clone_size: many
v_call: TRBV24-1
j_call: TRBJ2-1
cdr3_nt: TGTGCCACCAGTGACTACACCAGCTCCTACAATGAGCAGTTCTTC
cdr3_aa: CATSDYTSSYNEQFF

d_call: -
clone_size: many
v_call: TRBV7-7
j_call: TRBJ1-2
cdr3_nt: TGTGCCAGCAGTTCGAGACAGGCGACGACTCCCAACTATGGCTACACCTTC
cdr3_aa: CASSSRQATTPNYGYTF

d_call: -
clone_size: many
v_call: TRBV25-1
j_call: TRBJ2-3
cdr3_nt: TGTGCCAGCAGTGAATACGTCAGCACAGATACGCAGTATTTT
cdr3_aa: CASSEYVSTDTQYF

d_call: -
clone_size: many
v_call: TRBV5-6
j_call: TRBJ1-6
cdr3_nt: TGTGCCAGCAGCTCCCTCCTTCGGGAGGGGGGTAATTCACCCCTCCACTTT
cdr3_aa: CASSSLLREGGNSPLHF

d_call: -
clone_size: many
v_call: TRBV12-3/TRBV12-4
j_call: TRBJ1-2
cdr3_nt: TGTGCCAGCAGCCAATCATGGGGAGCCGACGACTATGGCTACACCTTC
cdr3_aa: CASSQSWGADDYGYTF

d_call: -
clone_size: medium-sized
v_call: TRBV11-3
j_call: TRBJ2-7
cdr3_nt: TGTGCCAGCAGCTTAACTAGGTGGGATGAGCAGTACTTC
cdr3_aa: CASSLTRWDEQYF

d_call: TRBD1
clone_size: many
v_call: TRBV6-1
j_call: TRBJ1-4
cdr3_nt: TGTGCCAGCAGGAAAGGACAGGAGAATGAAAAACTGTTTTTT
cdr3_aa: CASRKGQENEKLFF

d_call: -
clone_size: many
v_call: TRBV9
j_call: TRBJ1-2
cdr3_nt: TGTGCCAGCAGCGTAGAAGGTGAGGGGGTCCAGTATGGCTACACCTTC
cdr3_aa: CASSVEGEGVQYGYTF

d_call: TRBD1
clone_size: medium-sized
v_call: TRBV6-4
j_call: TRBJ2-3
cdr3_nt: TGTGCCAGCAGTGTGCAGGGGGATACAGATACGCAGTATTTT
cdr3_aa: CASSVQGDTDTQYF

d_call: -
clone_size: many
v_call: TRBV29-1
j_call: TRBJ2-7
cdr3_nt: TGCAGCGTCCAAACCCCCCCAGGTGGGCAGTACTTC
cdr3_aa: CSVQTPPGGQYF

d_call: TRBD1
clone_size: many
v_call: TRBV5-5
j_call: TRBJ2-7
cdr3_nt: TGTGCCAGCGGCGCCCAGGGACAGGGCTATTTAGAGCAGTACTTC
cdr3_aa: CASGAQGQGYLEQYF

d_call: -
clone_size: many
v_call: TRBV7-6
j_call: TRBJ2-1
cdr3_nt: TGTGCCAGCAGCTTAGCACGTCCCAATGAGCAGTTCTTC
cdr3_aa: CASSLARPNEQFF

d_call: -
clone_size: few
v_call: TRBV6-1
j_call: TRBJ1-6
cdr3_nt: TGTGCCAGCAGTGAAGTTTTGGGCCCCCTCCACTTT
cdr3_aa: CASSEVLGPLHF

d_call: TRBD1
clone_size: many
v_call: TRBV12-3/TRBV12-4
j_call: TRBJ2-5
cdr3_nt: TGTGCCAGCAGTTTAAGGAGGATCGACAGGGGCGGAGAGACCCAGTACTTC
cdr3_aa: CASSLRRIDRGGETQYF

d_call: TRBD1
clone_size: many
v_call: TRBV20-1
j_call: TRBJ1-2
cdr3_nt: TGCAGTGCTAGAGATCGGGACAGCAACTTTAACTATGGCTACACCTTC
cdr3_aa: CSARDRDSNFNYGYTF

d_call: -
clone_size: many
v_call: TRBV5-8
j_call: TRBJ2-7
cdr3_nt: TGTGCCAGCAGCTTGGATCAGAGCTCCAGGAGAGAGTACTTC
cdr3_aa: CASSLDQSSRREYF

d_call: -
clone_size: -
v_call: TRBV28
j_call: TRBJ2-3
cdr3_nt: TGTGCCAGCAGTCTCTCACTAGACACAGATACGCAGTATTTT
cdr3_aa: CASSLSLDTDTQYF

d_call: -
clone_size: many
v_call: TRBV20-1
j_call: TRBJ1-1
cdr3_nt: TGCAGTGCTAGAATTATCGGGATGAACACTGAAGCTTTCTTT
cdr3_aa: CSARIIGMNTEAFF

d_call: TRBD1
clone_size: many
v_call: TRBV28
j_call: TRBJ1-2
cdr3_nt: TGTGCCAGCAGTTCTCGGGGACAGGGGGATTCCCTTGGCTACACCTTC
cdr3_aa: CASSSRGQGDSLGYTF

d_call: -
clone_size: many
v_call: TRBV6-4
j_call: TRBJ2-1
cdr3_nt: TGTGCCAGCAGTCTTCACCCAGGGGAAGGCAATGAGCAGTTCTTC
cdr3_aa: CASSLHPGEGNEQFF

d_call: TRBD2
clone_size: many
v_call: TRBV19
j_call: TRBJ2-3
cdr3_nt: TGTGCCAGTAGTTGGGGGGCACTAGCGGGCACAGATACGCAGTATTTT
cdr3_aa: CASSWGALAGTDTQYF

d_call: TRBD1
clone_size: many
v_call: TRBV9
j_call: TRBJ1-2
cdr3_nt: TGTGCCAGCAGCGTACAGGGGGCGAACTATGGCTACACCTTC
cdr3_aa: CASSVQGANYGYTF

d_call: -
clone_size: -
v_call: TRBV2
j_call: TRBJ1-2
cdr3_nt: TGTGCCAGCAGTGGATTGGACAGCTACTATGGCTACACCTTC
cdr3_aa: CASSGLDSYYGYTF

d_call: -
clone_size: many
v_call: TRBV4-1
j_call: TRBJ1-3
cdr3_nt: TGCGCCAGCAGCCAAGTGATGGGCTCTGGAAACACCATATATTTT
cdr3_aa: CASSQVMGSGNTIYF

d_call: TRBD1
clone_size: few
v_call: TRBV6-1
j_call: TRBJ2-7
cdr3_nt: TGTGCCAGCAGTCTGGGACAGGGTGGGTCCTACTATCAGTACTTC
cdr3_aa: CASSLGQGGSYYQYF

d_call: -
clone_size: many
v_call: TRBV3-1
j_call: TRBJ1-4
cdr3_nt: TGTGCCAGCAGCCATAAACCGGACGCCGGGGACGAACTGTTTTTT
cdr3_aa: CASSHKPDAGDELFF

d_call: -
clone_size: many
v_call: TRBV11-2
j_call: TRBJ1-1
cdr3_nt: TGTGCCAGCAGCTTTTCAGAGGCGAACACTGAAGCTTTCTTT
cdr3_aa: CASSFSEANTEAFF

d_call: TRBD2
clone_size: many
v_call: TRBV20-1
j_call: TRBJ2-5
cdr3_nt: TGCAGTGCGCCCCCTCTAGCGGCGGAACGAGAGACCCAGTACTTC
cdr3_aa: CSAPPLAAERETQYF

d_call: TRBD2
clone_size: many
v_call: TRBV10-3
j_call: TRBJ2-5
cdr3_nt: TGTGCCATCAGGGCCTCCCTAGCGGGAGGGGGTGAGACCCAGTACTTC
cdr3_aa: CAIRASLAGGGETQYF

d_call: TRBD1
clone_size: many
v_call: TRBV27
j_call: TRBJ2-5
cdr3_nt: TGTGCCAGCAGACTAACAGGGACAGGGACGACCCAGTACTTC
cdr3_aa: CASRLTGTGTTQYF

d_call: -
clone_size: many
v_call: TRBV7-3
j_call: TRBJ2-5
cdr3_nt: TGTGCCAGCAGCTCATTACGGTGGATTTGGCGCCTAGAGGTCGATCAAGAGACCCAGTACTTC
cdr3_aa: CASSSLRWIWRLEVDQETQYF